Shown below are 8 T cell receptor beta chains from a single sample sequenced in a study of cytomegalovirus exposure and HLA in healthy donors. Using immunoSEQ multiplex PCR, the repertoire was profiled, and TCRdb retains in-frame clones only, with some absent. Among fewer than 150,000 clones listed, around 88% were seen once. Sequencing used PBMCs. The receptors stem from a man aged 18 to 30 in good health and CMV-seronegative.

The genes are TRBV7-2 and TRBJ1-2; D unresolved. Trimming stripped 4 bases from V and 5 bases from J, with 14 bases between. Germline-derived CDR1 and CDR2 are SGHTA and FQGNSA. The CDR3 totals 14 residues. The CDR3 reads CASSSLDGRYGYTF. The CDR3, as DNA: TGTGCCAGCAGCTCCCTCGACGGGAGGTATGGCTACACCTTC.

This sequence joins TRBV19 and TRBJ2-7, with 12 bases fitting TRBD2. From germline, CDR1 is LNHDA and CDR2 SQIVND (reference sequence). The CDR3 runs 16 residues. After removal of 4 bases from V and 7 bases from J, the junction contained 11 bases not matched to a gene. For the CDR3, the DNA is TGTGCCAGTAGTACCAGACTGACTAGCGGGAGTCAGGAGCAGTACTTC. Protein product: CASSTRLTSGSQEQYF.

J is TRBJ2-1 and V is TRBV7-4; 9 nucleotides line up with TRBD2. Germline-derived CDR1 and CDR2 are SGHVT and SQSDAQ. The CDR3 consists of 17 residues. The V segment lost 3 bases and the J segment 0 bases; nucleotides outside the gene matches: 6. The CDR3 region is CASSFGREGLSYNEQFF. In DNA, the CDR3 is TGTGCCAGCAGCTTTGGGCGGGAGGGCCTCTCCTACAATGAGCAGTTCTTC. Variable domain in full (rest from reference TRBV7-4 and TRBJ2-1): GAGVSQSPRYKVAKRGRDVALRCDSISGHVTLYWYRQTLGQGSEVLTYSQSDAQRDKSGRPSGRFSAERPERSVSTLKIQRTEQGDSAVYLCASSFGREGLSYNEQFFGPGTRLTVL.

This clone has a single count. This chain links TRBV9 with TRBJ2-7; TRBD2 matches at 12 bases. J gave up 0 bases and V 0 bases, and 4 bases lay outside the gene matches. Germline V gene data show CDR1 as SGDLS and CDR2 as YYNGEE. The CDR3 has 17 residues. CDR3 sequence reads: CASSVDGTSGPSYEQYF. CDR3 in DNA: TGTGCCAGCAGCGTAGACGGGACTAGCGGGCCCTCCTACGAGCAGTACTTC. The entire variable domain, with the rest obtained from reference TRBV9 and TRBJ2-7, is as follows: DSGVTQTPKHLITATGQRVTLRCSPRSGDLSVYWYQQSLDQGLQFLIQYYNGEERAKGNILERFSAQQFPDLHSELNLSSLELGDSALYFCASSVDGTSGPSYEQYFGPGTRLTVT.

The chain is built from TRBV7-8 and TRBJ2-3; the match to TRBD2 covers 8 bases. The ends lost 7 bases at V and 3 bases at J; junction bases unmatched: 6. The CDR3 totals 14 residues. CDR1 and CDR2 from the germline V gene are SGHVS and FQNEAQ. CDR3 DNA: TGTGCCAGCACGATACTAGCGGTAACAGATACGCAGTATTTT. Residues: CASTILAVTDTQYF.

The CDR3 DNA sequence: TGTGCCAGCAGCGAGCAGGGGGGTGAGCAGTTCTTC. This sequence encodes CASSEQGGEQFF. V gene TRBV9 combines with J gene TRBJ2-1, with TRBD1 as a possible D gene (7 bases). CDR3 length: 12 residues. V lost 3 bases and J lost 9, with 10 bases in between. Germline values: CDR1 SGDLS, CDR2 YYNGEE.

The chain employs TRBV16 and TRBJ1-5; D is unresolved. Germline V CDR1 and CDR2: KGHSY, FQNENV. This CDR3 spans 17 amino acids. V lost 0 bases and J 4 bases, leaving 16 bases between the germline ends. The CDR3 reads CASSQSPSQPRNQPQHF. The CDR3 DNA is TGTGCCAGCAGCCAATCGCCGTCTCAACCTCGGAATCAGCCCCAGCATTTT.

The chain has TRBV19 and TRBJ2-5; 10 nucleotides line up with TRBD1. The germline CDR1 and CDR2 sequences are LNHDA and SQIVND (reference sequence). The V and J ends lost 4 bases and 5 bases, in that order; junction bases with no gene match: 1. The CDR3 loop spans 13 amino acids. The DNA of the CDR3 is TGTGCCAGTAGTAGGGGACAGGGGGAGACCCAGTACTTC. Its protein is CASSRGQGETQYF.